The entry below gives a single T cell receptor (beta chain) sequence along with its context. The V end was cut by 4 bases, the J end by 4 bases, with 14 bases between. In germline, CDR1 is SGHTA, CDR2 FQGNSA. The CDR3 spans 15 residues. This sample stems from a study of blood T cell repertoires in COVID-19. The overall study: The United States, Italy and Spain provided the acute and convalescent COVID-19 samples. The cDNA or gDNA used as material had been derived from T cells, B-cell-depleted T cells, or PBMCs.

Authors' analysis steps: It was from reference gene primer amplification that nucleated cell counts were estimated. TCRdb keeps only in-frame clones here, not all; method: immunoSEQ multiplex PCR. V and J calls and clone size are copied from that table; D and trimming were computed from the DNA. The table lists about 220,000 clones, 70% to 90% of them singletons. Sequencing used peripheral blood. The chain uses TRBV7-2 and TRBJ2-1, with a tentative D call TRBD2 (6 bases). The sequence was collected from a man between 50 and 59 years old who had recovered from COVID-19. For the CDR3, the DNA is TGTGCCAGCAGCTCCGGTCGGCGGGGTTACAATGAGCAGTTCTTC. Protein: CASSSGRRGYNEQFF.